One sample yielded the 30 T cell receptor beta chains listed below, sequenced in a study of beta chain features in type 1 diabetes. Their antigen targets remain unknown. Findings of the study overall: Type 1 diabetes patients showed a moderate but significant shortening of TCRB CDR3s in all four CD4+ subsets.

TCRB transcripts that were expressed got sequenced, as all of the isolated RNA had been reverse transcribed. The repertoire was sequenced with immunoSEQ multiplex PCR; TCRdb's copy has only in-frame clones and lacks some. The table includes about 240,000 clones, about 15% detected once. The specimen sequenced was naive CD4+ T cells from blood. The source of these receptors is a man aged 30 to 45 with type 1 diabetes.

The V and J genes are TRBV9 and TRBJ2-6, with D maybe TRBD1 (5 bases). Germline CDR1 and CDR2: SGDLS and YYNGEE. CDR3 length: 15 amino acids. Trimming stripped 0 bases from V and 2 bases from J, with 6 bases between. The CDR3 DNA follows: TGTGCCAGCAGCGTAGGACAGCCTGGGGCCAACGTCCTGACTTTC. It codes for CASSVGQPGANVLTF. The full variable domain, in which reference TRBV9 and TRBJ2-6 provide the parts outside the CDR3, is DSGVTQTPKHLITATGQRVTLRCSPRSGDLSVYWYQQSLDQGLQFLIQYYNGEERAKGNILERFSAQQFPDLHSELNLSSLELGDSALYFCASSVGQPGANVLTFGAGSRLTVL.

The chain couples TRBV6-5 to TRBJ2-5; tentatively, D is TRBD2 (6 bases). Trimming removed 6 bases from V and 2 bases from J, with 7 bases in between. From germline, CDR1 is MNHEY and CDR2 SVGAGI. CDR3 length: 12 residues. CDR3: CASRGTQETQYF. The CDR3 DNA sequence: TGTGCCAGCAGAGGGACTCAAGAGACCCAGTACTTC.

V usage is TRBV27 and J usage is TRBJ2-3; D is undetermined. Trimming cost V 6 bases and J 6 bases, with 10 bases left between them. This CDR3 has 12 amino acids. CDR1 is MNHEY, CDR2 SMNVEV, per germline (reference sequence). CDR3 sequence reads: CASSSRPDTQYF. In DNA form, the CDR3 reads TGTGCCAGCAGCTCCAGGCCTGATACGCAGTATTTT.

A few counts support this clone. The gene calls are TRBV6-5 and TRBJ2-7; 10 bases map to TRBD1. This CDR3 contains 13 residues. The V gene end was trimmed by 7 bases and the J gene end by 6 bases; junction bases not matched to a gene: 6. CDR1 and CDR2 (germline): MNHEY, SVGAGI. CDR3 region: CASNRQGAREQYF. CDR3 in DNA: TGTGCCAGCAATCGACAGGGGGCCCGCGAGCAGTACTTC.

This clone was observed a handful of times. V is TRBV7-9 and J is TRBJ2-2; 7 bases line up with TRBD1. Germline lookup yields CDR1 SEHNR and CDR2 FQNEAQ (reference sequence). The CDR3 loop spans 15 amino acids. J lost 4 bases, V lost 5 bases, and 7 bases had no gene match. CDR3: CASSPRQGSTGELFF. CDR3 in DNA: TGTGCCAGCAGCCCCCGACAGGGCAGCACCGGGGAGCTGTTTTTT.

The rearrangement joins TRBV30 to TRBJ1-3; D is ambiguous. The CDR3 contains 14 residues. V lost 0 bases and J lost 2, with 8 bases in between. Looked up from germline, CDR1 is GTSNPN and CDR2 is SVGIG (reference sequence). The CDR3 bases are TGTGCCTGGAGTGTAGCGGGCGCTGGAAACACCATATATTTT. Its protein is CAWSVAGAGNTIYF.

This clone was seen a few times. The chain combines TRBV30 with TRBJ1-1; TRBD1 matches 7 bases. The V segment lost 2 bases and the J segment 3 bases; nucleotides outside the gene matches: 3. Germline loops: CDR1 GTSNPN, CDR2 SVGIG (reference sequence). The CDR3 loop spans 13 amino acids. The CDR3 loop reads CAWSMQGDTEAFF. Here the CDR3 DNA reads TGTGCCTGGAGTATGCAGGGGGACACTGAAGCTTTCTTT. The full variable domain, completed using reference TRBV30 and TRBJ1-1, is SQTIHQWPATLVQPVGSPLSLECTVEGTSNPNLYWYRQAAGRGLQLLFYSVGIGQISSEVPQNLSASRPQDRQFILSSKKLLLSDSGFYLCAWSMQGDTEAFFGQGTRLTVV.

This clone turned up a few times. The rearrangement links TRBV7-2 to TRBJ2-3, with D possibly matching TRBD1 (5 bases). CDR3 length: 12 residues. Looked up from germline, CDR1 is SGHTA and CDR2 is FQGNSA. Trimming left V 5 bases short and J 5 bases short, with 8 bases between. CDR3 protein: CASSPRGDTQYF. The CDR3 bases are TGTGCCAGCAGCCCTAGGGGAGATACGCAGTATTTT.

This clone was seen a few times. The gene calls are TRBV19 and TRBJ2-7; a possible D gene is TRBD1 (5 bases). The V end lost 5 bases, the J end lost 4 bases, and 12 bases lay between the germline ends. CDR3 length: 13 amino acids. CDR1 and CDR2 from the germline V gene are LNHDA and SQIVND (reference sequence). The CDR3 DNA reads as TGTGCCAGTAGTCCCACAGGAAGATACGAGCAGTACTTC. Its protein is CASSPTGRYEQYF.

Notes on this clone: Its ends do not fully match the called genes, so a read error is possible. The chain carries TRBV11-2 and TRBJ2-1, with D possibly matching TRBD2 (6 bases). Per germline, CDR1 SGHAT and CDR2 FQNNGV. CDR3 length: 12 residues. CDR3 bases: TGTGCCAGCAGCTTAGAGGGTGGGACTCGACTCTTC. Translation gives CASSLEGGTRLF.

This clone was counted only a few times. At one end the junction does not follow the germline gene, possibly because of a read error. The chain recombines TRBV13 with TRBJ2-3; D remains unclear. This CDR3 comprises 13 residues. Germline assignment: CDR1 PRHDT and CDR2 FYEKMQ (reference sequence). DNA of the CDR3: TGTGCCAGCAGCCTAGGTCTCGGGGATACGCAGTATTTT. This translates into CASSLGLGDTQYF.

This clone was counted only a few times. V usage is TRBV6-5 and J usage is TRBJ1-1; 7 bases map to TRBD1. CDR1 and CDR2 from the germline V gene are MNHEY and SVGAGI. CDR3 length equals 14 residues. V lost 5 bases to trimming and J lost 1 base; unmatched junction nucleotides: 4. This CDR3 reads CASSRQGGNTEAFF. The CDR3 DNA reads as TGTGCCAGCAGTCGACAGGGCGGGAACACTGAAGCTTTCTTT.

Only a few counts were recorded for this clone. The gene calls are TRBV20-1 and TRBJ2-1; D is undetermined. The V gene's germline CDR1 is DFQATT and CDR2 SNEGSKA (reference sequence). The CDR3 totals 11 residues. Trimming pared 5 bases from V and 7 bases from J, leaving 9 bases between. In DNA, the CDR3 is TGCAGTGCTCCTCACTCGAATGAGCAGTTCTTC. It is translated as CSAPHSNEQFF.

The V and J genes are TRBV5-1 and TRBJ2-1; TRBD2 matches 14 bases. CDR1 is SGHRS, CDR2 YFSETQ, per germline. Trimming took 4 bases from V and 6 from J; bases not matched to a gene: 3. CDR3 length: 15 residues. This CDR3 reads CASSRLAGGFNEQFF. In nucleotides, the CDR3 is TGCGCCAGCAGCAGACTAGCGGGGGGGTTCAATGAGCAGTTCTTC.

The chain carries TRBV4-1 and TRBJ1-2, with D possibly matching TRBD1 (5 bases). The V end was cut by 5 bases, the J end by 4 bases, with 8 bases between. The CDR3 extends over 12 amino acids. Per germline, CDR1 MGHRA and CDR2 YSYEKL. The CDR3 DNA sequence: TGCGCCAGCAGCGACGGGGGCTATGGCTACACCTTC. Protein: CASSDGGYGYTF.

The gene calls are TRBV7-9 and TRBJ2-7, with 7 bases identical to TRBD1. Losses at the gene ends were 5 bases for V and 3 bases for J; bases not matched to a gene: 16. Germline CDR1 and CDR2: SEHNR and FQNEAQ (reference sequence). The CDR3 sequence is 17 residues long. As DNA, the CDR3 is TGTGCCAGCAGCCCCTCCGGCAGTAGGACAGGAGTCTACGAGCAGTACTTC. It translates to CASSPSGSRTGVYEQYF.

This clone was counted between two and nine times. The chain couples TRBV30 to TRBJ1-2; 8 nucleotides line up with TRBD1. Germline V gene sequence: CDR1 GTSNPN, CDR2 SVGIG (reference sequence). Trimming removed 0 bases from V and 7 bases from J; junction bases left unmatched: 7. There are 14 residues in the CDR3. CDR3 sequence: CAWSVRRTGSGYTF. As DNA, the CDR3 is TGTGCCTGGAGTGTACGGAGGACAGGGAGTGGCTACACCTTC.

The chain uses TRBV9 and TRBJ1-5; tentative D call: TRBD1 (5 bases). The germline V gene encodes CDR1 SGDLS and CDR2 YYNGEE. The V gene lost 4 bases and the J gene lost 6 bases, with 14 bases spanning the gap. The CDR3 extends over 14 amino acids. The CDR3 loop reads CASSSGGARQPQHF. CDR3 nucleotide sequence: TGTGCCAGCAGCTCCGGCGGGGCGCGTCAGCCCCAGCATTTT.

V and J are TRBV29-1 and TRBJ2-7, with TRBD2 as a possible D gene (6 bases). The germline CDR1 and CDR2 sequences are SQVTM and ANQGSEA. Trimming stripped 7 bases from V and 0 bases from J, with 13 bases between. This CDR3 spans 13 amino acids. The DNA for the CDR3 is TGCAGCGGACGGTTAGCGGCCTCCTACGAGCAGTACTTC. This codes for CSGRLAASYEQYF.

This clone was seen more than once but under ten times. The chain links TRBV5-4 to TRBJ1-1, with 7 positions matching TRBD1. CDR3 length: 15 amino acids. Germline V gene lookup returns CDR1 SGHNT and CDR2 YYREEE (reference sequence). Trimming at V came to 0 bases and at J to 3 bases, leaving 5 bases not matched to a gene. CDR3 DNA sequence: TGTGCCAGCAGCTTGGTAAACCAGGGGGACACTGAAGCTTTCTTT. It specifies CASSLVNQGDTEAFF.

The rearrangement joins TRBV6-5 to TRBJ1-1; TRBD1 matches at 9 bases. Germline V gene sequence: CDR1 MNHEY, CDR2 SVGAGI. The CDR3 is made up of 16 amino acids. The V segment lost 4 bases and the J segment 1 base; nucleotides outside the gene matches: 7. The CDR3 coding sequence is TGTGCCAGCAGTTCCCGACAGGGGGTGGCGAACACTGAAGCTTTCTTT. Translating it yields CASSSRQGVANTEAFF.

This clone has just a few counts. This chain joins TRBV9 and TRBJ1-2, with TRBD1 matching 11 bases. The germline gives CDR1 SGDLS, CDR2 YYNGEE. With 3 bases clipped from V and 0 bases from J, the junction kept 10 bases outside the gene matches. The CDR3 has 18 amino acids. The CDR3 protein is CASSDGQGAGLSNYGYTF. CDR3 nucleotides: TGTGCCAGCAGCGATGGACAGGGGGCCGGACTCTCTAACTATGGCTACACCTTC.

This clone has a handful of counts. The rearrangement links TRBV6-5 to TRBJ2-1; no firm D call. There are 12 residues in the CDR3. From germline, CDR1 is MNHEY and CDR2 SVGAGI. V was cut by 2 bases and J by 6 bases, with 5 bases left in between. The CDR3 DNA reads TGTGCCAGCAGTTACACCGGCAATGAGCAGTTCTTC. This translates into CASSYTGNEQFF.

This sequence joins TRBV30 and TRBJ1-2; perhaps TRBD1 as D (5 bases). The CDR3 extends over 14 amino acids. Germline V CDR1 and CDR2: GTSNPN, SVGIG (reference sequence). Trimming stripped 3 bases from V and 8 bases from J, with 19 bases between. Here the CDR3 DNA reads TGTGCCTGGAGCGCCCGGGGGAAAGGAAAAGGCTACACCTTC. It yields the protein CAWSARGKGKGYTF. Filled out from reference TRBV30 and TRBJ1-2, the complete variable domain reads SQTIHQWPATLVQPVGSPLSLECTVEGTSNPNLYWYRQAAGRGLQLLFYSVGIGQISSEVPQNLSASRPQDRQFILSSKKLLLSDSGFYLCAWSARGKGKGYTFGSGTRLTVV.

The chain combines TRBV2 with TRBJ2-2; maybe TRBD1 (6 bases). The length of the CDR3 is 15 residues. Trimming removed 2 bases from V and 4 bases from J, with 11 bases in between. Germline CDR1 reads SNHLY; CDR2 reads FYNNEI. For the CDR3, the DNA is TGTGCCAGCAGTGAACTGGGGGCTGGCACCGGGGAGCTGTTTTTT. It yields the protein CASSELGAGTGELFF.

This clone occurred a few times. The chain employs TRBV5-4 and TRBJ1-1; D possibly corresponds to TRBD1 (6 bases). Per germline, CDR1 SGHNT and CDR2 YYREEE (reference sequence). The CDR3 is 13 residues long. The V and J ends lost 3 bases and 7 bases respectively, with 13 bases between them. CDR3 in amino acids: CASSSPGQIEAFF. In DNA, the CDR3 is TGTGCCAGCAGCTCTCCGGGACAAATTGAAGCTTTCTTT. Combining the CDR3 with reference TRBV5-4 and TRBJ1-1 gives the whole variable domain ETGVTQSPTHLIKTRGQQVTLRCSSQSGHNTVSWYQQALGQGPQFIFQYYREEENGRGNFPPRFSGLQFPNYSSELNVNALELDDSALYLCASSSPGQIEAFFGQGTRLTVV.

The chain couples TRBV14 to TRBJ2-7; tentatively, D is TRBD2 (6 bases). This CDR3 spans 15 amino acids. Trimming left V 4 bases short and J 2 bases short, with 15 bases between. Per the germline V gene, CDR1 is SGHDN and CDR2 is FVKESK. CDR3 DNA: TGTGCCAGCAGCCGCATGGGACTCCAAACCTACGAGCAGTACTTC. It is translated as CASSRMGLQTYEQYF.

There are a few counts of this clone. V usage is TRBV2 and J usage is TRBJ2-3, with 13 bases fitting TRBD2. This CDR3 has 16 residues. The V segment lost 6 bases and the J segment 1 base; nucleotides outside the gene matches: 4. Germline loops: CDR1 SNHLY, CDR2 FYNNEI. CDR3 residues: CASRGLAGVGTDTQYF. The CDR3 coding sequence is TGTGCCAGCAGAGGACTAGCGGGAGTGGGCACAGATACGCAGTATTTT.

About this clone itself: Its ends do not fully match the called genes, so a read error is possible. Within the sample, other DNA sequences also encode this same CDR3. V gene TRBV29-1 combines with J gene TRBJ2-3, with 9 bases lining up with TRBD2. Germline assignment: CDR1 SQVTM and CDR2 ANQGSEA. This CDR3 contains 13 residues. The CDR3 protein is CSVRRGGTDTQYF. CDR3 sequence (DNA): TGCAGCGTTCGGCGGGGGGGCACAGATACACAGTATTTT.

This clone was seen more than once but under ten times. The chain combines TRBV19 with TRBJ2-3; D is ambiguous. Germline V gene sequence: CDR1 LNHDA, CDR2 SQIVND (reference sequence). This CDR3 has 11 residues. Trimming stripped 3 bases from V and 6 bases from J, with 4 bases between. CDR3 nucleotide sequence: TGTGCCAGTAGTATGGAGGATACGCAGTATTTT. This sequence encodes CASSMEDTQYF.